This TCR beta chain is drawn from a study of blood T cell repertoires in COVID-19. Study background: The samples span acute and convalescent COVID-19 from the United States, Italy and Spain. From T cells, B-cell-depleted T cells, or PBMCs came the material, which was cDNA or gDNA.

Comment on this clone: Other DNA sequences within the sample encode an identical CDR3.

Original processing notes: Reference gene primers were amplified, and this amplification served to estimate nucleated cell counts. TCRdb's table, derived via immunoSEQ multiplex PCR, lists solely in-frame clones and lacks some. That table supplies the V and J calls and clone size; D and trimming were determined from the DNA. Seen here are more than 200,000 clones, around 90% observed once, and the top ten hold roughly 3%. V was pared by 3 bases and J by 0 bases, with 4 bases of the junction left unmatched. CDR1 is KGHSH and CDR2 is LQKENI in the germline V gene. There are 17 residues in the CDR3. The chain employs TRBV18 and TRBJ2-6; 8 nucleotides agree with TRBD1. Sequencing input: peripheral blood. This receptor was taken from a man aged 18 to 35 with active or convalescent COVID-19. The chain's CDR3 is CASSPGTGRSGANVLTF. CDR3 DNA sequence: TGTGCCAGCTCACCTGGGACAGGACGCTCTGGGGCCAACGTCCTGACTTTC.